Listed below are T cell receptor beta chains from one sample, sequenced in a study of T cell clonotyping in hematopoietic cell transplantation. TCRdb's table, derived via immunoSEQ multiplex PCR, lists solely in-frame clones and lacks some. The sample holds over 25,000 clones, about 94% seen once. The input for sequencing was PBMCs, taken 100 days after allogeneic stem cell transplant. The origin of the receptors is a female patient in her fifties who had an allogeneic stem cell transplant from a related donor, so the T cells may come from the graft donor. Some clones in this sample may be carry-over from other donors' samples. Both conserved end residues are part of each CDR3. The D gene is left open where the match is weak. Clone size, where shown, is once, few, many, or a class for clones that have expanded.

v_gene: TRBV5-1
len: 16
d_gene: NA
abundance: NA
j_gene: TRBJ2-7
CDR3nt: TGCGCCAGCAGCTTGGTTGGGGGATTGGGGGGTAGAGAGCAGTACTTC
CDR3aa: CASSLVGGLGGREQYF

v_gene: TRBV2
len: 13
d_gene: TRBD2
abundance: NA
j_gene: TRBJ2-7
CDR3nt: TGTGCCAGCACCCAAAGCGGGGGCACCGAGCAGTACTTC
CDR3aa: CASTQSGGTEQYF

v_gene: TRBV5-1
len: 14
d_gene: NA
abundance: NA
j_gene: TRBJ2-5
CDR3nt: TGCGCCAGCAGCTTGGGGGACTACCAAGAGACCCAGTACTTC
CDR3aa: CASSLGDYQETQYF

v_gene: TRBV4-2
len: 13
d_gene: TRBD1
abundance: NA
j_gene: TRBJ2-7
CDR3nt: TGTGCCAGCAGCCAAACAGGGGTCTACGAGCAGTACTTC
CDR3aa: CASSQTGVYEQYF

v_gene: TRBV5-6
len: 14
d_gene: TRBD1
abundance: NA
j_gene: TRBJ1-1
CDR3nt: TGTGCCAGCGGCGCGGGACAGGGCGACAGGGGAGCTTTCTTT
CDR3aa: CASGAGQGDRGAFF

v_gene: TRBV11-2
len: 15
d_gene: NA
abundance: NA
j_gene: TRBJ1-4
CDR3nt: TGTGCCAGCAGCTCCTGGGAGGAGCCTAATGAAAAACTGTTTTTT
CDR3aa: CASSSWEEPNEKLFF

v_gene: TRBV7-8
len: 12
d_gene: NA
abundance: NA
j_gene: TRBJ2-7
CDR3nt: TGTGCCAGCAGCGCCTTCCGATCCGAGCAGTACTTC
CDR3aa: CASSAFRSEQYF

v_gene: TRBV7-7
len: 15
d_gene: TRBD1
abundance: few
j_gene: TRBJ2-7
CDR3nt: TGTGCCAGCAGCTTAGGATACAGGGGGCCCTACGAGCAGTACTTC
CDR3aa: CASSLGYRGPYEQYF

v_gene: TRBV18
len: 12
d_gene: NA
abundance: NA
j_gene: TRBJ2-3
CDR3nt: TGTGCCAGCGCCCCATTAGGAGATACGCAGTATTTT
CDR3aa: CASAPLGDTQYF

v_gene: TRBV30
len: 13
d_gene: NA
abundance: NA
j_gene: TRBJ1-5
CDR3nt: TGTGCCTGGGGTCACAGAGGGTTTCAGCCCCAGCATTTT
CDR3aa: CAWGHRGFQPQHF

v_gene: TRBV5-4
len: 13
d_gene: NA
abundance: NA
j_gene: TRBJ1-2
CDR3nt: TGTGCCAGCAGGGTTCAGGGGCCCTATGGCTACACCTTC
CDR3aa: CASRVQGPYGYTF

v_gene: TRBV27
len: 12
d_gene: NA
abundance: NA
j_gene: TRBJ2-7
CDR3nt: TGTGCCAGCAGTTTCACGGGTGGCGAGCAGTACTTC
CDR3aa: CASSFTGGEQYF

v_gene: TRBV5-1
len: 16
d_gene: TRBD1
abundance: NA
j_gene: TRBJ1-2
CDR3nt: TGCGCCAGCAGCCAGGGACAGGCAAGCAGTAACTATGGCTACACCTTC
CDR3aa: CASSQGQASSNYGYTF

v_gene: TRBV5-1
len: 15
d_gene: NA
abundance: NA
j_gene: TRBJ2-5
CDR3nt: TGCGCCAGCAGCGGGGACGGGGCCCTCCAAGAGACCCAGTACTTC
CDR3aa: CASSGDGALQETQYF

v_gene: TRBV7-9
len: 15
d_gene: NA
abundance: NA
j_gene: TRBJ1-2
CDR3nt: TGTGCCAGCAGCTTAGGGTACCAGCGATCATATGGCTACACCTTC
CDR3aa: CASSLGYQRSYGYTF

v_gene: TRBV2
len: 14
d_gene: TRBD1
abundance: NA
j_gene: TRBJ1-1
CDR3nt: TGTGCCACGACCCGCGGGCAGGGGGGGACTGAAGCTTTCTTT
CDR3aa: CATTRGQGGTEAFF

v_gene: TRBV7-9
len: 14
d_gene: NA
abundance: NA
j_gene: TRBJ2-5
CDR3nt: TGTGCCAGCAGCTTATCAGGTCTCCAAGAGACCCAGTACTTC
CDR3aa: CASSLSGLQETQYF

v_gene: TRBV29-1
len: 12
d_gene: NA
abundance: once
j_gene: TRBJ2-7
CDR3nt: TGCAGCGTTAAGGGGGGGCTCTACGAGCAGTACTTC
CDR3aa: CSVKGGLYEQYF

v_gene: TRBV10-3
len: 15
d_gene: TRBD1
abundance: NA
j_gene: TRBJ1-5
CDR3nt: TGTGCCATCAGTGATAAGACAGGGGTTAATCAGCCCCAGCATTTT
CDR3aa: CAISDKTGVNQPQHF

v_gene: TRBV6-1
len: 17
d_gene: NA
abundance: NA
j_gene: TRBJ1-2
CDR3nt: TGTGCCAGCAGTGCACCCGGGACCCGACGAGAGGCGTATGGCTACACCTTC
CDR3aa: CASSAPGTRREAYGYTF

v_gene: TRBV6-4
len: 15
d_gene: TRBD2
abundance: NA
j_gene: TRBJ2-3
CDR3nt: TGTGCCAGCAGCGTACTAGCGGGGGCCCTAGATACGCAGTATTTT
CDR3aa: CASSVLAGALDTQYF

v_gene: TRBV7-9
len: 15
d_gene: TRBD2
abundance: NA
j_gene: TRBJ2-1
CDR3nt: TGTGCCAGCAGCTTAACTAGCGGGATGTACAATGAGCAGTTCTTC
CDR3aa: CASSLTSGMYNEQFF

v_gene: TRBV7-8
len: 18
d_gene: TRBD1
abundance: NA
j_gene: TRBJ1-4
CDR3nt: TGTGCCAGCAGCTTATCCCGGGACAGGGGGCAGGTTAATGAAAAACTGTTTTTT
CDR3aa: CASSLSRDRGQVNEKLFF

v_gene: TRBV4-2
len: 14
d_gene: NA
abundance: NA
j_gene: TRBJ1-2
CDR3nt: TGTGCCAGCAGCCAAGATGCAGGGGCGGCTGGCTACACCTTC
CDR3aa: CASSQDAGAAGYTF

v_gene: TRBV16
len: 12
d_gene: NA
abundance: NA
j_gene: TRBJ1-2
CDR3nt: TGTGCCAGCAGCAACGACAGGCTTGGCTACACCTTC
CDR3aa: CASSNDRLGYTF

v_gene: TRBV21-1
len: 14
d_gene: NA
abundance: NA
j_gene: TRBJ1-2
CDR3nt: TGTGCCAGCAGCGACGAAGCCAGGGCCTGTGACTACACCTTC
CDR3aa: CASSDEARACDYTF

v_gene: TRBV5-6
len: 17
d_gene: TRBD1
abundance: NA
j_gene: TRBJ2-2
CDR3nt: TGTGCCAGCAGCTGGACAGGGGGCCCCGCGAACACCGGGGAGCTGTTTTTT
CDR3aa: CASSWTGGPANTGELFF

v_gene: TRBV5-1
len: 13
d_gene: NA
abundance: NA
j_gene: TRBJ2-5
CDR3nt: TGCGCCAGCAGCTTGGCATCCGAAGAGACCCAGTACTTC
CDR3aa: CASSLASEETQYF

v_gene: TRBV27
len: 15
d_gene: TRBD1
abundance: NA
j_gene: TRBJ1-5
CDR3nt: TGTGCCAGCAGTCGGACCGGGACAGGTTATCAGCCCCAGCATTTT
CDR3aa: CASSRTGTGYQPQHF

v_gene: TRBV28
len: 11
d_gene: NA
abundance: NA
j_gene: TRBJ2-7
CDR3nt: TGTGCCAGCAGTACTAACTACGAGCAGTACTTC
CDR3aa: CASSTNYEQYF

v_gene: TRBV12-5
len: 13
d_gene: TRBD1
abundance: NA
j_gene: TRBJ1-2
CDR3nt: TGTGCTAGTGGCGCCCAGGGGGTGGGTGGCTACACCTTC
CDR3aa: CASGAQGVGGYTF

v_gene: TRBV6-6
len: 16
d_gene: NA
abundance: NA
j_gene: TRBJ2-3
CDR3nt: TGTGCCAGCAGTAGTGGGCGGGGCACTCGCACAGATACGCAGTATTTT
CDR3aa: CASSSGRGTRTDTQYF

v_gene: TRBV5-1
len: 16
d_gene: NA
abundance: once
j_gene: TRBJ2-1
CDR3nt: TGCGCCAGCAGCTCCGCAGGGTTTGAGGTCGGGAATGAGCAGTTCTTC
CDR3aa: CASSSAGFEVGNEQFF

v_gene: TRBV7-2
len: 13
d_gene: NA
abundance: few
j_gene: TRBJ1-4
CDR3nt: TGTGCCAGCAGCTTCCGGGGGGAAGAAAAACTGTTTTTT
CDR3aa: CASSFRGEEKLFF

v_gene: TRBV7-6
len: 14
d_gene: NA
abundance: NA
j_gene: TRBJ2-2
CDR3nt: TGTGCCAGCAGCGTGCGGGGGCTGAACGGGGAGCTGTTTTTT
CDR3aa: CASSVRGLNGELFF

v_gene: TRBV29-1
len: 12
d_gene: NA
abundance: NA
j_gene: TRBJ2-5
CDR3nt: TGCAGCGTGGACAAGTACCAAGAGACCCAGTACTTC
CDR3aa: CSVDKYQETQYF

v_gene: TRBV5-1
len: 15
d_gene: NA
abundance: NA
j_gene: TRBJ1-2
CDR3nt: TGCGCCAGCAGCTTTTGGGGTGGCGGTGACTATGGCTACACCTTC
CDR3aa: CASSFWGGGDYGYTF

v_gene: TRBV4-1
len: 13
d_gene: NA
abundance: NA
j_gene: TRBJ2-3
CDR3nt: TGCGCCAGCAGCCAAGAAGCAGGAGATACGCAGTATTTT
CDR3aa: CASSQEAGDTQYF

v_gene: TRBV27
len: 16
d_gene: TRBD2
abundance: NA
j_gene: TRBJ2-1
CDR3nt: TGTGCCAGCAGTTCCCTAGCGGGGGGTAGTTACAATGAGCAGTTCTTC
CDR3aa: CASSSLAGGSYNEQFF

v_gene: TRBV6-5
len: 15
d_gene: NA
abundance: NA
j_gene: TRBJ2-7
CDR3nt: TGTGCCAGCACCCGTCTTAATGGGCAGGGAACCGAGCAGTACTTC
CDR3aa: CASTRLNGQGTEQYF

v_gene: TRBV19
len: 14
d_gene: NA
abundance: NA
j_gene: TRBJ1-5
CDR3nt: TGTGCCAGTAGTCCGGGATTGAGCAATCAGCCCCAGCATTTT
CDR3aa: CASSPGLSNQPQHF

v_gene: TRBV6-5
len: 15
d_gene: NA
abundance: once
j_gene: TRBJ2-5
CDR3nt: TGTGCCAGCAGTTACGAGGGGACGGGGCAAGAGACCCAGTACTTC
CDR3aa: CASSYEGTGQETQYF

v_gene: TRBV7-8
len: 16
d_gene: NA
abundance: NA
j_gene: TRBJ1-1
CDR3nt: TGTGCCAGCAGCTTCGTCCCAGGGAGGGTTGCCACTGAAGCTTTCTTT
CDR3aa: CASSFVPGRVATEAFF

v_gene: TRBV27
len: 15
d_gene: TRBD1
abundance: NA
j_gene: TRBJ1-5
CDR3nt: TGTGCCAGCAGTCGACTCGGACAGGATAATCAGCCCCAGCATTTT
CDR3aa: CASSRLGQDNQPQHF

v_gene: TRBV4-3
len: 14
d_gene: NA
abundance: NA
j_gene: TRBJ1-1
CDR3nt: TGCGCCAGCAGCCGAGGGACACTGGGTACTGAAGCTTTCTTT
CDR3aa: CASSRGTLGTEAFF

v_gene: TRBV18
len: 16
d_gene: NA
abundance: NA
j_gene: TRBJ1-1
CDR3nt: TGTGCCAGCTCACCGGGACTACTAGGGGGGGGCCGGGAAGCTTTCTTT
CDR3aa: CASSPGLLGGGREAFF

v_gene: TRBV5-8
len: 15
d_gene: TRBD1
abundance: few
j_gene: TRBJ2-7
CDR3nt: TGTGCCAGCAGCTTGATGGACAGGGGGCAGTACGAGCAGTACTTC
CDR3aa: CASSLMDRGQYEQYF

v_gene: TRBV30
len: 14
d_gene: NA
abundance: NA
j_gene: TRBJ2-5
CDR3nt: TGTGCCTGGAGCAAGGGGACTTACCAAGAGACCCAGTACTTC
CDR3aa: CAWSKGTYQETQYF

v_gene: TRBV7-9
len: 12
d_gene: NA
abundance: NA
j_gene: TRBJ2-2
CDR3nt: TGTGCCAGCAGCCCAATGGCCGGGGAGCTGTTTTTT
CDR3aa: CASSPMAGELFF

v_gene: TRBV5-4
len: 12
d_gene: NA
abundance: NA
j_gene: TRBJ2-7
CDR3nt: TGTGCCAGCCGGAGGGGGGAAGCCGAGCAGTACTTC
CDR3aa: CASRRGEAEQYF

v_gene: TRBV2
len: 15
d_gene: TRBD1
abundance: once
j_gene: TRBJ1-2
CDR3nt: TGTGCCAGCAGTGAATTCGGGACAGCTAACTATGGCTACACCTTC
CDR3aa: CASSEFGTANYGYTF

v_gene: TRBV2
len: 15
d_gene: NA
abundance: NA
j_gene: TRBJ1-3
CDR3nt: TGTGCCAGCAGTAAATCGGAGGGGATCGGAAACACCATATATTTT
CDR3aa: CASSKSEGIGNTIYF

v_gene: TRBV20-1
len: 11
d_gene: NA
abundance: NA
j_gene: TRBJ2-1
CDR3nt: TGCAGTGCGGTGAGCTACAATGAGCAGTTCTTC
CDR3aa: CSAVSYNEQFF

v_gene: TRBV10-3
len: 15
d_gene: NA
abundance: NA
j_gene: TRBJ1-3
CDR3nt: TGTGCCATCAGTGGACCTAGAAGCTCTGGAAACACCATATATTTT
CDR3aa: CAISGPRSSGNTIYF

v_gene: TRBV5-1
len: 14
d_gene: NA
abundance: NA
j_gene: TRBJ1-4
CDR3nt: TGCGCCAGCAGCTCGACCCGCACTAATGAAAAACTGTTTTTT
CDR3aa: CASSSTRTNEKLFF